The clone carrying this T cell receptor beta chain was counted only a few times. The antigen remains undetermined. V shed 5 bases and J 1 base; nucleotides not matched to a gene: 9. This CDR3 region has 16 residues. Germline assignment: CDR1 SEHNR and CDR2 FQNEAQ (reference sequence). This entry comes from a study of CD8+ T cells in alopecia areata. Findings and caveats of the study: Lesional scalp, especially alopecia totalis/universalis, showed higher clonality than normal scalp. Patients displayed less clarity in TCR sharing than mice, a finding possibly related to HLA.

Regarding treatment: oral pan-JAK inhibitor, 5-10 mg twice daily. As part of sample collection, lesional scalp punch biopsies and peripheral blood were taken from alopecia areata patients. Extraction and reverse transcription of RNA yielded cDNA as the sequencing template. Sequencing used immunoSEQ multiplex PCR; TCRdb keeps in-frame clones, though not all of them. The top ten hold more than 15% of the sample, which has about 130,000 clones, 50% to 65% seen once. Sequencing used CD8+ T cells sorted from blood, obtained at week 4, from a patient treated with tofacitinib. The sequence derives from a human donor with alopecia areata. The rearrangement joins TRBV7-9 to TRBJ1-1, with 8 bases that match TRBD1. The CDR3 here is CASSPYPDRGNTEAFF. In nucleotides, the CDR3 is TGTGCCAGCAGCCCATACCCTGACAGGGGGAACACTGAAGCTTTCTTT.